This T cell receptor beta chain was documented in a study of blood T cell repertoires in COVID-19. For recovered donors of Cohort 3, there were two negative PCRs, clearance, or symptom resolution. The germline gives CDR1 SGHDT, CDR2 YYEEEE. The CDR3 spans 15 residues. The ends were cut back, 3 bases at V and 4 bases at J, with 16 bases in the middle. This clone was detected only once. Original handling: By means of reference gene primer amplification, nucleated cell counts were estimated. Clones were sequenced by immunoSEQ multiplex PCR, and TCRdb holds only the in-frame ones, with some missing. For V, J and clone size, that table is used; D and trimming come from the DNA. Seen here are around 170,000 clones, roughly 80% observed once, and the top ten hold 12%.

Sequencing was done on a sample of PBMCs or T cells enriched from blood (not recorded which). The chain combines TRBV5-6 with TRBJ1-2, with a tentative D call TRBD1 (5 bases). The sequence derives from a man aged 50 to 60 who had recovered from COVID-19. CDR3 DNA sequence: TGTGCCAGCAGCTCAACCCCTGGGGGGGGCTATGGCTACACCTTC. Protein: CASSSTPGGGYGYTF. Full variable domain (missing parts from reference TRBV5-6 and TRBJ1-2): DAGVTQSPTHLIKTRGQQVTLRCSPKSGHDTVSWYQQALGQGPQFIFQYYEEEERQRGNFPDRFSGHQFPNYSSELNVNALLLGDSALYLCASSSTPGGGYGYTFGSGTRLTVV.